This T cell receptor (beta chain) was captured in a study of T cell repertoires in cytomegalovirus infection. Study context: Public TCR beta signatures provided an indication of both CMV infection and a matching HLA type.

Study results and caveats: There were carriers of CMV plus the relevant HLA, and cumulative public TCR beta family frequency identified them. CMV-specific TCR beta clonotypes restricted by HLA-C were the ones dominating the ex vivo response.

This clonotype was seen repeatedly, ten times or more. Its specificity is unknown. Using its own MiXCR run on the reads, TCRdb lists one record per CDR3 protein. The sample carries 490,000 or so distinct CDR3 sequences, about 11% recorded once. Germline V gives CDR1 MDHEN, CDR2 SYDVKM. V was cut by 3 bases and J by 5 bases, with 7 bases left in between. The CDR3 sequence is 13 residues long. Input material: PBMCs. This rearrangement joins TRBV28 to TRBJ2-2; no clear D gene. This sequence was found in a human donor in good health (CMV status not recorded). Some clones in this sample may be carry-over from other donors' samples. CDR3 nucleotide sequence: TGTGCCAGCAGTTTGGTCCAGACCGGGGAGCTGTTTTTT. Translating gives CASSLVQTGELFF.